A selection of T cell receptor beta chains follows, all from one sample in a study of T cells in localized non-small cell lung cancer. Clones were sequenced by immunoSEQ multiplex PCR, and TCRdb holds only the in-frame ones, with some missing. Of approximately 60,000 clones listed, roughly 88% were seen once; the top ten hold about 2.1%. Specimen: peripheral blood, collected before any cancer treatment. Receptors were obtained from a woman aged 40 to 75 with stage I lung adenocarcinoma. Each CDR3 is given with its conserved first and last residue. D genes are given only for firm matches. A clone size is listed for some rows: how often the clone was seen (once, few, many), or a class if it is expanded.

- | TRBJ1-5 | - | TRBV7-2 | TGTGCCAGCAGCCAGGGAGTGGGCAATCAGCCCCAGCATTTT | CASSQGVGNQPQHF
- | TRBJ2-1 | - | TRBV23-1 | TGCGCCAGCAGTCAATCTCTAAGGGGTCCGTTCTTC | CASSQSLRGPFF
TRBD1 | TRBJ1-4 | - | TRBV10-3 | TGTGCCATCAGTGAGGGACCGGGACAGGGTGGCGAAAAACTGTTTTTT | CAISEGPGQGGEKLFF
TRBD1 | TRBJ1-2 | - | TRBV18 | TGTGCCAGCTCACCAGGGCAGGGGGCATTTGGCTACACCTTC | CASSPGQGAFGYTF
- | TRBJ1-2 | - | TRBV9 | TGTGCCAGCAGCGTAGGGGGTACTGGCTACACCTTC | CASSVGGTGYTF
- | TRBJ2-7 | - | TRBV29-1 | TGCAGCGTTGAAGGGAGACGCTACGAGCAGTACTTC | CSVEGRRYEQYF
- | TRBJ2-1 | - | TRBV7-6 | TGTGCCAGCAGCTTAGATCCGGGAGCGGTTTACAATGAGCAGTTCTTC | CASSLDPGAVYNEQFF
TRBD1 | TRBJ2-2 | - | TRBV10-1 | TGCGCCAGCAGTGCTCCGGGACAGGGGGTAATCGGGGAGCTGTTTTTT | CASSAPGQGVIGELFF
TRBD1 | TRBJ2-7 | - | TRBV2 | TGTGCCAGCAGTGAGACAGGGGACGAGCAGTACTTC | CASSETGDEQYF
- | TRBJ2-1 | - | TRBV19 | TGTGCCAGTAGTAGGAGGGAGGCAGGCAATGAGCAGTTCTTC | CASSRREAGNEQFF
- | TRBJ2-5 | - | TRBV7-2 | TGTGCCAGCAGCCCCGGACCAGCCCAGGAGACCCAGTACTTC | CASSPGPAQETQYF
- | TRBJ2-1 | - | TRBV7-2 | TGTGCCAGCAGCTTTGGTATGGACAATGAGCAGTTCTTC | CASSFGMDNEQFF
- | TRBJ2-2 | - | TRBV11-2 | TGTGCCAGCAGAAAGGACAAGGCGAACACCGGGGAGCTGTTTTTT | CASRKDKANTGELFF
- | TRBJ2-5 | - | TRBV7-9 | TGTGCCAGCAGTTATAATCCTCAAGAGACCCAGTACTTC | CASSYNPQETQYF
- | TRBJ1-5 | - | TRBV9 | TGTGCCAGCAGCGCGACAGGAGACAATCAGCCCCAGCATTTT | CASSATGDNQPQHF
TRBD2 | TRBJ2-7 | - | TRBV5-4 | TGTGCCAGCAGTTTAATCCTAGCGGAAATCTCCTACGAGCAGTACTTC | CASSLILAEISYEQYF
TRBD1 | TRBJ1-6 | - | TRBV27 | TGTGCCAGCAGTTTATTTACCGGGACAGGGGGTAATTCACCCCTCCACTTT | CASSLFTGTGGNSPLHF
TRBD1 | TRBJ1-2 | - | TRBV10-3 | TGTGCCATCAGTGATAGGGACAGCCTTAACTATGGCTACACCTTC | CAISDRDSLNYGYTF
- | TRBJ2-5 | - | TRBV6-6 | TGTGCCAGCAGTACCTTAAAAGGGGAGACCCAGTACTTC | CASSTLKGETQYF
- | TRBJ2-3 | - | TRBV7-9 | TGTGCCAGCAGCTTAGGGGGGGACAGCCTCCTTAGCACAGATACGCAGTATTTT | CASSLGGDSLLSTDTQYF
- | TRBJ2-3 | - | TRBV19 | TGTGCCAGTAGGGGAGGGGGCGCAGCTCGATACACAGATACGCAGTATTTT | CASRGGGAARYTDTQYF
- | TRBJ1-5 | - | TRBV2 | TGTGCCAGCAGTGGCAGGGGAAGCAATCAGCCCCAGCATTTT | CASSGRGSNQPQHF
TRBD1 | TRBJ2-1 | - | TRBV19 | TGTGCCAGTAGTACCCGGACAGGAACCGAGCAGTTCTTC | CASSTRTGTEQFF
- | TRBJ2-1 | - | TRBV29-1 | TGCAGCGTTGCCAGCGGGTTCTACAATGAGCAGTTCTTC | CSVASGFYNEQFF
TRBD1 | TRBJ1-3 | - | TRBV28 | TGTGCCAGCAGTTTACAGGACAGGGCCATATATTTT | CASSLQDRAIYF
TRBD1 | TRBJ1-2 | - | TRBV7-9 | TGTGCCAGCAGCTCGCTAGACAGGGTGTTAGGCTACACCTTC | CASSSLDRVLGYTF
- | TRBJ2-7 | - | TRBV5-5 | TGTGCCAGCAGCTTGATCGGTACAGGGTTCCACGAGCAGTACTTC | CASSLIGTGFHEQYF
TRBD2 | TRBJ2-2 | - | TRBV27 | TGTGCCAGCAGTTCCCTAGCGGGAGGGAACTCGGTAGGGGAGCTGTTTTTT | CASSSLAGGNSVGELFF
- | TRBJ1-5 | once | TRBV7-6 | TGTGCCAGCAGCGCAGCGACCCTTGGTCAGCCCCAGCATTTT | CASSAATLGQPQHF
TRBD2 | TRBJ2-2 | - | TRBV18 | TGTGCCAGCTACCAGACCAGCGGGGTCCACACCGGGGAGCTGTTTTTT | CASYQTSGVHTGELFF
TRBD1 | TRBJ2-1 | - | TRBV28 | TGTGCCAGCAGTTTTGGCAGGACAGGGATTTATAATGAGCAGTTCTTC | CASSFGRTGIYNEQFF
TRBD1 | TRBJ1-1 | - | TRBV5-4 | TGTGCCAGCAGCTGGGACAGGGCAAAGGCTTTCTTT | CASSWDRAKAFF
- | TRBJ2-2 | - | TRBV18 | TGTGCCAGCCGGTCGGGGCGGGACACCGGGGAGCTGTTTTTT | CASRSGRDTGELFF
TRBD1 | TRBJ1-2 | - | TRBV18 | TGTGCCAGCCCACCATCCGGGACAGGGGATTCCTATGGCTACACCTTC | CASPPSGTGDSYGYTF
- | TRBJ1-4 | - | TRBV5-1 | TGCGCCAGCAGCTTGGGAGCGAATGAAAAACTGTTTTTT | CASSLGANEKLFF
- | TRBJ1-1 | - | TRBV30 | TGTGCCTGGAGGTACGGGGGCGCCCGGGGGGCTTTCTTT | CAWRYGGARGAFF
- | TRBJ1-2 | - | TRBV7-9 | TGTGCCAGCAGCTTAGCGCTTGGGAATGGCTACACCTTC | CASSLALGNGYTF